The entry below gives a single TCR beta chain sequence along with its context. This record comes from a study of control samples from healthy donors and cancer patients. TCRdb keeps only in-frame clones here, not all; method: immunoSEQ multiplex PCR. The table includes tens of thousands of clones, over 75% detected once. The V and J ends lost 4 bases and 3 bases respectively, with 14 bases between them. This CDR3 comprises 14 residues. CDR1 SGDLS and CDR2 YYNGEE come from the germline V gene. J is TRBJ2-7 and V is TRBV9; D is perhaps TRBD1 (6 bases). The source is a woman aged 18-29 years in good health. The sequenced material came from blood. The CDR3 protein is CASSTKGEDYEQYF. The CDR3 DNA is TGTGCCAGCAGCACTAAGGGGGAAGACTACGAGCAGTACTTC. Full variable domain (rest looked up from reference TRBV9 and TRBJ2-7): DSGVTQTPKHLITATGQRVTLRCSPRSGDLSVYWYQQSLDQGLQFLIQYYNGEERAKGNILERFSAQQFPDLHSELNLSSLELGDSALYFCASSTKGEDYEQYFGPGTRLTVT.